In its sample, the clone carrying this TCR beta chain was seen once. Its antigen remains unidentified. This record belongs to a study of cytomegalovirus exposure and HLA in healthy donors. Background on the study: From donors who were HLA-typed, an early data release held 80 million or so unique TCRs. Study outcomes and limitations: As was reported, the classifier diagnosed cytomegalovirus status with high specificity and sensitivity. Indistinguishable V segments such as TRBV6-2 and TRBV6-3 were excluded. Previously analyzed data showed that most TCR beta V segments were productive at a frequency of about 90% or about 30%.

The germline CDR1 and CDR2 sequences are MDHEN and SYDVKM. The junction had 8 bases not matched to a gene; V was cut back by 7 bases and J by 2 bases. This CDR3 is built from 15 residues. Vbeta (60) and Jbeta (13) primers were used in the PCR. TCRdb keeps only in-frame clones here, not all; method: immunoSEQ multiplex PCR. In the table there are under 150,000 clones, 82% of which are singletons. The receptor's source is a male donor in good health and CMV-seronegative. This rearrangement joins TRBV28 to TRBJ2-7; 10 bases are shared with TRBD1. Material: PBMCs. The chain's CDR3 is CASNSWGQGTYEQYF. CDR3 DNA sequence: TGTGCCAGCAACTCTTGGGGACAGGGGACCTACGAGCAGTACTTC.